This TCR beta chain derives from a study of identical twins. TCRdb reanalysed the 5' RACE reads using MiXCR and keeps one entry per CDR3 protein. The repertoire holds under 1 million distinct CDR3 sequences, with 9% to 15% as singletons. This clonotype was detected a few times. CDR1 and CDR2 from the germline V gene are SGHRS and YFSETQ. The CDR3 covers 14 residues. V gave up 0 bases and J gave up 5 bases, with 11 bases separating them. This same sample was also taken into another study, of yellow fever vaccine responses in identical twins.

The source material was PBMCs. The sequence came from a young woman in good health. The chain recombines TRBV5-1 with TRBJ2-5; D remains unclear. The CDR3 DNA is TGCGCCAGCAGCTTGGGGCTAGATTTGGAGACCCAGTACTTC. It encodes CASSLGLDLETQYF.